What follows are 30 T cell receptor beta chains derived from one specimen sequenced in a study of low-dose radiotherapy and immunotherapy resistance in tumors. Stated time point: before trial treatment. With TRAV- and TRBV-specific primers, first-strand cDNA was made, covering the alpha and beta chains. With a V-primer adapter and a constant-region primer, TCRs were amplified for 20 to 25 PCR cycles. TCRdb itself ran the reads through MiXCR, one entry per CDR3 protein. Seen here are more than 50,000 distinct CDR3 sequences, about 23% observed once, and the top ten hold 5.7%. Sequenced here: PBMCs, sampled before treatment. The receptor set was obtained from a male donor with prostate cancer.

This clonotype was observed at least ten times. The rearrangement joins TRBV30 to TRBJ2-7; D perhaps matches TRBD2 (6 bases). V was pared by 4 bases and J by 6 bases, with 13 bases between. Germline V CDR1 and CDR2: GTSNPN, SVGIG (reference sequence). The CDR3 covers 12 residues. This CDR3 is CAWTRAGLEQYF. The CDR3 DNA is TGTGCCTGGACACGGGCGGGGCTCGAGCAGTACTTC.

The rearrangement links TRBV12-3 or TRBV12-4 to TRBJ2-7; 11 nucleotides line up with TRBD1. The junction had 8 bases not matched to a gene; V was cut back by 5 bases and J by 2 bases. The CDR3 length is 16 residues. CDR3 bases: TGTGCCAGCAGTCCGGAACGGGACAGGGGGGCCTACGAGCAGTACTTC. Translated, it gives CASSPERDRGAYEQYF.

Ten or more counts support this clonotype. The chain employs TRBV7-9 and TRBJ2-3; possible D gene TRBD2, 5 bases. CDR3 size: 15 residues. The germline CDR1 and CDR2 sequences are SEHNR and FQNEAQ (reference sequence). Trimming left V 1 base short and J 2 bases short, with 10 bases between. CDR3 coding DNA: TGTGCCAGCAGCTTAGGTCAGCGGAACACAGATACGCAGTATTTT. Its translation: CASSLGQRNTDTQYF.

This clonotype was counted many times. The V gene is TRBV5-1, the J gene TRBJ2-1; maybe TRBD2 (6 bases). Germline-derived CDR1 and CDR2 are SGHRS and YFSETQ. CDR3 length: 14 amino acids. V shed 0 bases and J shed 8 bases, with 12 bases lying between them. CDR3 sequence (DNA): TGCGCCAGCAGCTTGGCGGGAGTGGGCGATGAGCAGTTCTTC. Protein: CASSLAGVGDEQFF.

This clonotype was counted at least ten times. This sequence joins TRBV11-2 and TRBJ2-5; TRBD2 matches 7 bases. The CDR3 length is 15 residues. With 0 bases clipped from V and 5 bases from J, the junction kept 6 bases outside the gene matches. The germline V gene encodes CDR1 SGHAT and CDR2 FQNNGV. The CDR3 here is CASSLDGGSSETQYF. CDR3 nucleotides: TGTGCCAGCAGCTTAGATGGCGGGAGTAGCGAGACCCAGTACTTC.

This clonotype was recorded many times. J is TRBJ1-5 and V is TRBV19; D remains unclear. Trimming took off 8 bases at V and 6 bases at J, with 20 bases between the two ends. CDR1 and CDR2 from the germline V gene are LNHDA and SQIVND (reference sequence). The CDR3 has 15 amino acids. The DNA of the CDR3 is TGTGCCAGTTTGAGCACGGGCTCAGGCCTTCAGCCCCAGCATTTT. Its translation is CASLSTGSGLQPQHF.

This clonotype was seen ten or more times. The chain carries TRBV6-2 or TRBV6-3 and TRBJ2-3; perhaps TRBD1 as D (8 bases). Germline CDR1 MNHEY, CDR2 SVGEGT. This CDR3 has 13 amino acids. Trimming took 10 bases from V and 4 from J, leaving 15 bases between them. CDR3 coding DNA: TGTGCCACCCGACAGGGGAGGGCAGATACGCAGTATTTT. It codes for CATRQGRADTQYF.

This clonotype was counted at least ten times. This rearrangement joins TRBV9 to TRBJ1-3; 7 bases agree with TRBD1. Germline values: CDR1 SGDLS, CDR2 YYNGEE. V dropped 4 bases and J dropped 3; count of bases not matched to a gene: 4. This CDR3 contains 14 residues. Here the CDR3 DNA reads TGTGCCAGCAGCCAACAGGGGTTTGGAAACACCATATATTTT. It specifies CASSQQGFGNTIYF. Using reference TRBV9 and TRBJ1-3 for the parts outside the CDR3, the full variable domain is DSGVTQTPKHLITATGQRVTLRCSPRSGDLSVYWYQQSLDQGLQFLIQYYNGEERAKGNILERFSAQQFPDLHSELNLSSLELGDSALYFCASSQQGFGNTIYFGEGSWLTVV.

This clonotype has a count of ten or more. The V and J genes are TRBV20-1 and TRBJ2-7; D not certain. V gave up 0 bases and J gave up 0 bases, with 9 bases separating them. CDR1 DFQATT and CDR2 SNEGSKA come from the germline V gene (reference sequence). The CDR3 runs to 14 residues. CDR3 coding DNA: TGCAGTGCTAGAGAGCGCCACTACTCCTACGAGCAGTACTTC. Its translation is CSARERHYSYEQYF.

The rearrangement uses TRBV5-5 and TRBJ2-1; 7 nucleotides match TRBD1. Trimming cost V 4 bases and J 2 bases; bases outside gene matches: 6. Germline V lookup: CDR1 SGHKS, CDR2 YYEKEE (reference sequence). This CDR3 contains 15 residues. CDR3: CASSLRDRTYNEQFF. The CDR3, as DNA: TGTGCCAGCAGCCTACGGGACAGAACCTACAATGAGCAGTTCTTC.

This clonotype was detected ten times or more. As DNA, the CDR3 is TGCAGTGCTTTGCAGTCTGGAAACACCATATATTTT. It yields the protein CSALQSGNTIYF. The chain carries TRBV20-1 and TRBJ1-3; D is unresolved. CDR3 length: 12 amino acids. V shed 5 bases and J shed 1 base, with 6 bases lying between them. Looked up from germline, CDR1 is DFQATT and CDR2 is SNEGSKA (reference sequence).

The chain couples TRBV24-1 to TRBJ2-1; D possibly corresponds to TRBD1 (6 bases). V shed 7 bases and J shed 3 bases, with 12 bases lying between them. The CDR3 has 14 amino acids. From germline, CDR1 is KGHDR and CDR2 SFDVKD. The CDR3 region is CATSRDIFYNEQFF. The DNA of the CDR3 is TGTGCCACCAGCCGGGACATATTCTACAATGAGCAGTTCTTC.

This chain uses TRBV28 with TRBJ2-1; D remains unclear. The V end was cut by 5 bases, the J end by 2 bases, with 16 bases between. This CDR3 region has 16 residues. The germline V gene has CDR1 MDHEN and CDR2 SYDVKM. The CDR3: CASSPQPGEAYNEQFF. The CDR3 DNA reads TGTGCCAGCAGTCCCCAGCCTGGAGAGGCCTACAATGAGCAGTTCTTC.

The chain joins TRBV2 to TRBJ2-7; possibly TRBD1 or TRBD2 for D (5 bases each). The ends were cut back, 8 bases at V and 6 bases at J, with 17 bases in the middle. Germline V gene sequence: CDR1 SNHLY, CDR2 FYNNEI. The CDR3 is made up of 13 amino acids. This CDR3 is CASGSREFAEQYF. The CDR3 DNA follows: TGTGCCAGCGGATCCAGGGAGTTTGCCGAGCAGTACTTC.

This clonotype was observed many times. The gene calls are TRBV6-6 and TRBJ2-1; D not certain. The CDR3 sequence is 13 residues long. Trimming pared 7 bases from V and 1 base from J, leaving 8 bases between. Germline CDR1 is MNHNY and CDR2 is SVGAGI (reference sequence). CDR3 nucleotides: TGTGCCAGCAACAGATTATCCTACAATGAGCAGTTCTTC. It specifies CASNRLSYNEQFF.

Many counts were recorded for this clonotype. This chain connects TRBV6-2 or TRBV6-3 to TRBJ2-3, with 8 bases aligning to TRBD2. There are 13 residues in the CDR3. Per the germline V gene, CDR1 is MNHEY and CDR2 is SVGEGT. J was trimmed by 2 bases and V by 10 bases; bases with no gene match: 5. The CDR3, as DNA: TGTGCCACCACAGCGGGAGTCACAGATACGCAGTATTTT. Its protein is CATTAGVTDTQYF.

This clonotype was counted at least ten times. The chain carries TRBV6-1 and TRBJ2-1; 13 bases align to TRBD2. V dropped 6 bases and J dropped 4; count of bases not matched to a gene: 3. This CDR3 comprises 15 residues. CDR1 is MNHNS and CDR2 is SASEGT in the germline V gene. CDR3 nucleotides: TGTGCCAGCAGCCCACTAGCGGGGGGGTACAATGAGCAGTTCTTC. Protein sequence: CASSPLAGGYNEQFF.

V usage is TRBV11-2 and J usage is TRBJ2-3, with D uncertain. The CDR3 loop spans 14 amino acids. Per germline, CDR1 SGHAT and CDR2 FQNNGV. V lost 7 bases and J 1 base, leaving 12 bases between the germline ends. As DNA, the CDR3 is TGTGCCAGCATGAAGGGCTTTGGCACAGATACGCAGTATTTT. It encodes CASMKGFGTDTQYF.

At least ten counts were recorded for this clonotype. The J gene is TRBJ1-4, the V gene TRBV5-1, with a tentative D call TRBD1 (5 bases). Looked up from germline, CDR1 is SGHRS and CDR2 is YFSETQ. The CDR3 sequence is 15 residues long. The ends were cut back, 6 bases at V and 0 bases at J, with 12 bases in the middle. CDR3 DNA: TGCGCCAGCACCCGGGGGGACGCAACTAATGAAAAACTGTTTTTT. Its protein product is CASTRGDATNEKLFF.

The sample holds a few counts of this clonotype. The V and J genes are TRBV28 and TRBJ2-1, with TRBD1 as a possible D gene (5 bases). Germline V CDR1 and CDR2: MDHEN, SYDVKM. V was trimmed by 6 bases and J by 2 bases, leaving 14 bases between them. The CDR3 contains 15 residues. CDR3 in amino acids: CASSYPLTAYNEQFF. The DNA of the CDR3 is TGTGCCAGCAGCTACCCTTTGACAGCCTACAATGAGCAGTTCTTC.

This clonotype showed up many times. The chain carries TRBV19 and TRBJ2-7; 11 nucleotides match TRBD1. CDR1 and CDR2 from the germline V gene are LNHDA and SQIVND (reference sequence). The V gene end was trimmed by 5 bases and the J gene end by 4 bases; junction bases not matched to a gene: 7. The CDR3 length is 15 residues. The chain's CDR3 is CASSPRTGGTYEQYF. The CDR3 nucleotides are TGTGCCAGTAGTCCACGGACAGGGGGCACGTACGAGCAGTACTTC. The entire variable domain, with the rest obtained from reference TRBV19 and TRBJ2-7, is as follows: DGGITQSPKYLFRKEGQNVTLSCEQNLNHDAMYWYRQDPGQGLRLIYYSQIVNDFQKGDIAEGYSVSREKKESFPLTVTSAQKNPTAFYLCASSPRTGGTYEQYFGPGTRLTVT.

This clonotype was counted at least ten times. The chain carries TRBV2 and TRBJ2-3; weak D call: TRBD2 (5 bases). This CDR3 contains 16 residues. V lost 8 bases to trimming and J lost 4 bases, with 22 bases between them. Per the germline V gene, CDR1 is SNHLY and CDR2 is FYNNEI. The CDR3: CASGPMRVTPPDTQYF. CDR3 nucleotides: TGTGCCAGCGGCCCGATGAGGGTGACCCCTCCAGATACGCAGTATTTT. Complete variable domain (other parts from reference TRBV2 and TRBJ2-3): EPEVTQTPSHQVTQMGQEVILRCVPISNHLYFYWYRQILGQKVEFLVSFYNNEISEKSEIFDDQFSVERPDGSNFTLKIRSTKLEDSAMYFCASGPMRVTPPDTQYFGPGTRLTVL.

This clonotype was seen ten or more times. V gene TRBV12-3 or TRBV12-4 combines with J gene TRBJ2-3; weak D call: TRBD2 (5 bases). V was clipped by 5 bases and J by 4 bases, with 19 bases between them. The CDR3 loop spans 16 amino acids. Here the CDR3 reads CASSMTTGFGADTQYF. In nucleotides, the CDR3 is TGTGCCAGCAGTATGACGACGGGATTTGGGGCAGATACGCAGTATTTT.

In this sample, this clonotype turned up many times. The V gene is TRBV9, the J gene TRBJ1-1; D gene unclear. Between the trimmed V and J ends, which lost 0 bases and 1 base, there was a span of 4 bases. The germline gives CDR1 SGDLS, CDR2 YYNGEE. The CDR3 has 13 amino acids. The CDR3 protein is CASSVGPNTEAFF. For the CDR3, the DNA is TGTGCCAGCAGCGTAGGGCCGAACACTGAAGCTTTCTTT.

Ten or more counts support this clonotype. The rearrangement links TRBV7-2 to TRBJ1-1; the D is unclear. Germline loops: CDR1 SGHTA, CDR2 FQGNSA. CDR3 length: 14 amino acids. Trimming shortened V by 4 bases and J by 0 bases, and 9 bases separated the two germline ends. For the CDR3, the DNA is TGTGCCAGCAGCTCCGAATCGCTGAACACTGAAGCTTTCTTT. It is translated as CASSSESLNTEAFF. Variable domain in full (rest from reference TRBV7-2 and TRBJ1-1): GAGVSQSPSNKVTEKGKDVELRCDPISGHTALYWYRQSLGQGLEFLIYFQGNSAPDKSGLPSDRFSAERTGGSVSTLTIQRTQQEDSAVYLCASSSESLNTEAFFGQGTRLTVV.

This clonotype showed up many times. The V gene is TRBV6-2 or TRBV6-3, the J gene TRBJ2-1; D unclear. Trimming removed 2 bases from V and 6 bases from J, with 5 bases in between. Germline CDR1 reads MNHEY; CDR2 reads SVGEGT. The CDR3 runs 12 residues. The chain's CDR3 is CASSYPVNEQFF. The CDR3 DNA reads TGTGCCAGCAGTTACCCAGTCAATGAGCAGTTCTTC.

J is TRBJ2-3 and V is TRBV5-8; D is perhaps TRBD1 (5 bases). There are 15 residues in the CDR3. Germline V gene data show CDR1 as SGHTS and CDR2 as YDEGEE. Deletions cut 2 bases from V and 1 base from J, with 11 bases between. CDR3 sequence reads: CASSLRARGTDTQYF. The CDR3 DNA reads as TGTGCCAGCAGCTTACGGGCCAGGGGCACAGATACGCAGTATTTT.

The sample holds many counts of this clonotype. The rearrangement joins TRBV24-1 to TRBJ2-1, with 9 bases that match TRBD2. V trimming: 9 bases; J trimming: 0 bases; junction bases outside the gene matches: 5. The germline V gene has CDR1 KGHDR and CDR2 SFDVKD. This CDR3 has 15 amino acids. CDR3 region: CATRAGGSSYNEQFF. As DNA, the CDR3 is TGTGCCACCCGGGCGGGGGGGAGCTCCTACAATGAGCAGTTCTTC.

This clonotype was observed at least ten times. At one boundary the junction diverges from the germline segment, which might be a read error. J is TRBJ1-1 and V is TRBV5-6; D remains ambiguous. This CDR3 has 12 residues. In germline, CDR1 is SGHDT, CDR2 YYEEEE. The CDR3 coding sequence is TGTGCCAGCAGCTTTTCGAACACGGAAGCTTTCTTT. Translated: CASSFSNTEAFF. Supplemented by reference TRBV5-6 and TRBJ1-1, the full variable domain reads DAGVTQSPTHLIKTRGQQVTLRCSPKSGHDTVSWYQQALGQGPQFIFQYYEEEERQRGNFPDRFSGHQFPNYSSELNVNALLLGDSALYLCASSFSNTEAFFGQGTRLTVV.

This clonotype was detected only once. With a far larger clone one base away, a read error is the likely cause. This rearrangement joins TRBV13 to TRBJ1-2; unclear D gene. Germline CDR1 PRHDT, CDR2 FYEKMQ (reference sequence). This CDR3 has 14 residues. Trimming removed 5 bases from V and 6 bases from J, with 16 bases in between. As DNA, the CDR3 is TGTGCCAGCAGCATGACTGGGAGTACCGATGGCTACACCTTC. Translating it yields CASSMTGSTDGYTF. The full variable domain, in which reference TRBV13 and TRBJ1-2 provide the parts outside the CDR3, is AAGVIQSPRHLIKEKRETATLKCYPIPRHDTVYWYQQGPGQDPQFLISFYEKMQSDKGSIPDRFSAQQFSDYHSELNMSSLELGDSALYFCASSMTGSTDGYTFGSGTRLTVV.